Each of the 11 T cell receptor beta chains below was sequenced from the same sample in a study of CD8+ T cells in alopecia areata. Treatment indicated: oral pan-JAK inhibitor, 5-10 mg twice daily. It was cDNA, reverse transcribed from extracted RNA, that served as the sequencing template. Sequencing used immunoSEQ multiplex PCR; TCRdb keeps in-frame clones, though not all of them. The data show about 150,000 clones, roughly 65% seen once. Sequencing used CD4+ T cells sorted from blood, obtained at week 4, from a patient treated with tofacitinib. These receptors originate from a human donor with alopecia areata.

This clone was counted a single time. This sequence joins TRBV30 and TRBJ2-5; D possibly corresponds to TRBD2 (6 bases). CDR3 length equals 13 residues. With 5 bases removed from V and 5 bases from J, the gap between germline ends came to 15 bases. CDR1 and CDR2 (germline): GTSNPN, SVGIG (reference sequence). The CDR3 DNA reads as TGTGCCTGGGCCGGGAGCAATTTTGAGACCCAGTACTTC. It yields the protein CAWAGSNFETQYF.

The chain recombines TRBV7-9 with TRBJ2-3, with D tentatively TRBD2 (6 bases). Per the germline V gene, CDR1 is SEHNR and CDR2 is FQNEAQ (reference sequence). V was trimmed by 2 bases and J by 5 bases, leaving 17 bases between them. CDR3 length: 16 residues. The CDR3 DNA reads TGTGCCAGCAGCTTATTGGCGTCGGGGGACCTAGATACGCAGTATTTT. Its protein product is CASSLLASGDLDTQYF.

The chain joins TRBV29-1 to TRBJ1-1; the D gene is possibly TRBD1 (5 bases). Germline V CDR1 and CDR2: SQVTM, ANQGSEA. V dropped 7 bases and J dropped 2 bases, with 17 bases sitting between them. CDR3 length: 14 residues. In DNA form, the CDR3 reads TGCAGCGGGGGCCCTTCTACTGGCAACACTGAAGCTTTCTTT. It yields the protein CSGGPSTGNTEAFF.

This clone was seen a handful of times. The chain uses TRBV5-8 and TRBJ2-2, with TRBD1 matching over 8 bases. The CDR3 consists of 15 residues. J was trimmed by 3 bases and V by 3 bases; bases with no gene match: 4. The germline V gene has CDR1 SGHTS and CDR2 YDEGEE. CDR3 nucleotides: TGTGCCAGCAGCTCGACAGGGGTGTACACCGGGGAGCTGTTTTTT. This translates into CASSSTGVYTGELFF.

The sample holds a few counts of this clone. This chain uses TRBV19 with TRBJ2-4, with D perhaps TRBD2 (5 bases). Trimming removed 2 bases at V and 3 bases at J, with 14 bases between. This CDR3 contains 16 residues. In germline, CDR1 is LNHDA, CDR2 SQIVND (reference sequence). This chain's CDR3 is CASSIRTVGVKNIQYF. DNA of the CDR3: TGTGCCAGTAGTATAAGGACTGTCGGAGTCAAAAACATTCAGTACTTC.

CDR3 loop: CAWSAGTGFGSGANVLTF. The DNA for the CDR3 is TGTGCCTGGAGTGCCGGCACAGGTTTCGGATCCGGGGCCAACGTCCTGACTTTC. The chain is built from TRBV30 and TRBJ2-6, with a possible D match to TRBD1 (5 bases). Trimming removed 1 base from V and 4 bases from J, with 20 bases in between. The germline V gene has CDR1 GTSNPN and CDR2 SVGIG (reference sequence). The CDR3 covers 18 residues.

The chain couples TRBV30 to TRBJ1-1, with D possibly matching TRBD1 (5 bases). V was shortened by 2 bases and J by 3 bases, with 16 bases between the two germline ends. The CDR3 runs 15 residues. The V gene's germline CDR1 is GTSNPN and CDR2 SVGIG (reference sequence). The CDR3 region is CAWSRWGSVDTEAFF. Written as DNA, the CDR3 is TGTGCCTGGAGTAGGTGGGGGAGCGTCGACACTGAAGCTTTCTTT.

The rearrangement links TRBV11-2 to TRBJ1-1; D unresolved. V was pared by 4 bases and J by 1 base, with 10 bases between. Per the germline V gene, CDR1 is SGHAT and CDR2 is FQNNGV. This CDR3 contains 14 residues. Written as DNA, the CDR3 is TGTGCCAGCAGCTCGCAGGCCGGGAACACTGAAGCTTTCTTT. Protein sequence: CASSSQAGNTEAFF.

The J gene is TRBJ2-7, the V gene TRBV4-2; TRBD1 aligns across 8 bases. CDR3 length equals 15 residues. Losses at the gene ends were 4 bases for V and 3 bases for J; bases not matched to a gene: 8. CDR1 LGHNA and CDR2 YNFKEQ come from the germline V gene. The CDR3 spells CASSPVETGVYEQYF. CDR3 nucleotides: TGTGCCAGCAGCCCAGTCGAGACAGGGGTCTACGAGCAGTACTTC.

The V gene is TRBV18, the J gene TRBJ1-1, with a possible D match to TRBD1 (5 bases). The germline V gene encodes CDR1 KGHSH and CDR2 LQKENI. V lost 2 bases and J lost 0, with 10 bases in between. CDR3 size: 15 residues. The CDR3 DNA reads TGTGCCAGCTCACCAACCGGGACGATGAACACTGAAGCTTTCTTT. Its protein is CASSPTGTMNTEAFF.

The chain combines TRBV9 with TRBJ2-5; possible D gene TRBD2, 5 bases. The CDR3 is 15 amino acids. The germline CDR1 and CDR2 sequences are SGDLS and YYNGEE. V lost 0 bases to trimming and J lost 2 bases, with 11 bases between them. The CDR3 bases are TGTGCCAGCAGCGTAGCCAGCGGTACTCAAGAGACCCAGTACTTC. Its protein is CASSVASGTQETQYF.